Listed here are 23 T cell receptor beta chains from one sample, sequenced in a study of breast tumors, draining lymph nodes, adjacent tissues. Samples came from axillary lymph nodes draining the breast cancer. TCRdb called the multiplex PCR reads again in MiXCR, with one record for every CDR3 protein. The table records 150,000 to 200,000 distinct CDR3 sequences, roughly 30% of them present only once. Sequencing was done on a sample of axillary lymph node tissue. The origin of the receptors is a female donor with breast cancer. Some clones in this sample may be carry-over from other donors' samples.

This clonotype was observed a handful of times. The chain has TRBV6-2 or TRBV6-3 and TRBJ2-1, with TRBD2 identical over 7 bases. The germline CDR1 and CDR2 sequences are MNHEY and SVGEGT. Trimming cost V 6 bases and J 2 bases; bases outside gene matches: 4. The CDR3 contains 14 residues. Here the CDR3 DNA reads TGTGCCAGCAGCCACGCGGGGGCCTACAATGAGCAGTTCTTC. Amino acid sequence: CASSHAGAYNEQFF.

At least ten counts were recorded for this clonotype. The chain couples TRBV18 to TRBJ2-3; 7 bases line up with TRBD2. Germline CDR1 reads KGHSH; CDR2 reads LQKENI. V shed 5 bases, J shed 0 bases, and the junction held 5 bases outside the gene matches. There are 15 residues in the CDR3. The CDR3 reads CASSATGGSTDTQYF. In DNA, the CDR3 is TGTGCCAGCTCAGCCACGGGGGGAAGCACAGATACGCAGTATTTT. The whole variable domain, remainder taken from reference TRBV18 and TRBJ2-3, is NAGVMQNPRHLVRRRGQEARLRCSPMKGHSHVYWYRQLPEEGLKFMVYLQKENIIDESGMPKERFSAEFPKEGPSILRIQQVVRGDSAAYFCASSATGGSTDTQYFGPGTRLTVL.

This clonotype was picked up a small number of times. V is TRBV20-1 and J is TRBJ1-1; tentative D call: TRBD1 (6 bases). This CDR3 region has 13 residues. V was trimmed by 7 bases and J by 1 base, leaving 13 bases between them. In germline, CDR1 is DFQATT, CDR2 SNEGSKA (reference sequence). Written as DNA, the CDR3 is TGCAGTGTCAGAGAACAGGGGAACACTGAAGCTTTCTTT. Translation: CSVREQGNTEAFF.

Remarks on this clonotype: Possible read error: a much larger clone is one base away. The rearrangement uses TRBV20-1 and TRBJ1-5; weak D call: TRBD1 (6 bases). CDR1 is DFQATT and CDR2 is SNEGSKA in the germline V gene (reference sequence). The CDR3 covers 14 residues. The DNA for the CDR3 is TGCAGTGCCCTACAGGGAAGGGTCAATCCGCCCCAGCATTTT. Residues: CSALQGRVNPPQHF.

In the case of this clonotype: A much larger clone lies one base from this, so it may be a read error. The V and J genes are TRBV6-6 and TRBJ1-2; D call uncertain. The germline V gene encodes CDR1 MNHNY and CDR2 SVGAGI (reference sequence). CDR3 length equals 13 residues. CDR3 region: CASSLGPVYGNTF. CDR3 coding DNA: TGTGCCAGCAGCCTCGGACCTGTTTATGGCAACACCTTC.

In regard to this clonotype: Since a much larger clone is just one base distant, this may be a read error. This chain uses TRBV5-1 with TRBJ2-1, with 9 bases aligning to TRBD2. This CDR3 is built from 15 residues. CDR1 is SGHRS, CDR2 YFSETQ, per germline. CDR3 bases: TGCGCCGGCAGCTTGGTAGCGGGGGCCCGCAATGAGCAGTTCTTC. Amino acid sequence: CAGSLVAGARNEQFF.

There are a few counts of this clonotype. The chain is built from TRBV6-1 and TRBJ2-1; 7 bases line up with TRBD2. Germline CDR1 reads MNHNS; CDR2 reads SASEGT. The CDR3 runs to 16 residues. Unmatched junction bases numbered 14, after V lost 7 bases and J lost 5 bases. The DNA for the CDR3 is TGTGCCAGCACTCTAAATTGGAGCGGGGCCGACAATGAGCAGTTCTTC. Its translation: CASTLNWSGADNEQFF.

The chain combines TRBV5-8 with TRBJ1-2, with D perhaps matching TRBD1 (5 bases). This CDR3 contains 9 residues. V was cut by 1 base and J by 14 bases, with 6 bases left in between. Germline V lookup: CDR1 SGHTS, CDR2 YDEGEE. The CDR3 sequence is CASSLRGTF. CDR3 nucleotide sequence: TGTGCCAGCAGCTTGCGGGGGACCTTC.

This clonotype was detected many times. The chain links TRBV6-6 to TRBJ2-1, with 8 nucleotides matching TRBD1. Germline V CDR1 and CDR2: MNHNY, SVGAGI (reference sequence). CDR3 length equals 15 residues. The ends lost 6 bases at V and 0 bases at J; junction bases unmatched: 4. CDR3 sequence reads: CASRKDRDSYNEQFF. For the CDR3, the DNA is TGTGCCAGCAGGAAGGACAGGGACTCCTACAATGAGCAGTTCTTC.

This clonotype was seen a handful of times. The chain combines TRBV6-2 or TRBV6-3 with TRBJ2-7; D tentatively fits TRBD1 or TRBD2 (5 bases each). Germline CDR1 is MNHEY and CDR2 is SVGEGT. V was cut by 7 bases and J by 2 bases, with 12 bases left in between. The CDR3 extends over 13 amino acids. This CDR3 is CASNRDETYEQYF. CDR3 bases: TGTGCCAGCAACCGGGACGAAACCTACGAGCAGTACTTC.

This clonotype was seen ten or more times. The V call is TRBV7-9, the J call TRBJ1-2, with D possibly matching TRBD1 (5 bases). CDR1 SEHNR and CDR2 FQNEAQ come from the germline V gene (reference sequence). The V end lost 4 bases, the J end lost 5 bases, and 8 bases lay between the germline ends. The length of the CDR3 is 12 residues. CDR3 sequence reads: CASSSGGYGYTF. As DNA, the CDR3 is TGTGCCAGCAGCTCCGGGGGTTATGGCTACACCTTC.

This clonotype was seen ten or more times. The chain links TRBV20-1 to TRBJ2-1; TRBD1 agrees at 8 bases. The CDR3 loop spans 15 amino acids. The V gene end was trimmed by 0 bases and the J gene end by 5 bases; junction bases not matched to a gene: 6. Germline V gives CDR1 DFQATT, CDR2 SNEGSKA (reference sequence). CDR3 amino acids: CSARDWTGIHNEQFF. The CDR3 DNA reads TGCAGTGCTAGAGATTGGACAGGGATTCACAATGAGCAGTTCTTC.

With respect to this clonotype: A much bigger clone sits one base away, suggesting this may be a read error. The chain recombines TRBV7-6 with TRBJ2-5; weak D call: TRBD2 (6 bases). Trimming took off 1 base at V and 0 bases at J, with 27 bases between the two ends. The CDR3 runs 21 residues. CDR1 is SGHVS and CDR2 is FNYEAQ in the germline V gene. The CDR3: CASSLGPKVVESGRDQETQYF. In DNA, the CDR3 is TGTGCCAGCAGCTTAGGCCCTAAGGTCGTCGAAAGCGGGCGAGACCAAGAGACCCAGTACTTC.

This clonotype was observed a handful of times. The CDR3 nucleotides are TGTGCCAGCAGCTTAGTTGGCGGGGCCTTTTTCACAGATACGCAGTATTTT. Protein sequence: CASSLVGGAFFTDTQYF. This sequence joins TRBV11-3 and TRBJ2-3; maybe TRBD2 (6 bases). The V end was cut by 1 base, the J end by 2 bases, with 16 bases between. The germline gives CDR1 SGHNT, CDR2 YENEEA. The CDR3 covers 17 residues.

The V gene is TRBV7-9, the J gene TRBJ1-2; the D gene is possibly TRBD1 (5 bases). Trimming stripped 6 bases from V and 1 base from J, with 15 bases between. The length of the CDR3 is 15 residues. Germline values: CDR1 SEHNR, CDR2 FQNEAQ (reference sequence). Here the CDR3 reads CASRTRTGVNYGYTF. In DNA form, the CDR3 reads TGTGCCAGCAGAACACGAACAGGAGTTAACTATGGCTACACCTTC.

This clonotype was observed at least ten times. The chain employs TRBV5-1 and TRBJ1-3; D remains ambiguous. The germline V and J ends were trimmed by 1 base and 4 bases, with 6 bases remaining between them. Per germline, CDR1 SGHRS and CDR2 YFSETQ. CDR3 length: 13 residues. The CDR3 region is CASSLTPGNTIYF. CDR3 nucleotide sequence: TGCGCCAGCAGCTTGACCCCCGGAAACACCATATATTTT.

This clonotype occurred many times. The J gene is TRBJ2-2, the V gene TRBV30; the D call may be TRBD1 or TRBD2 (5 bases each). Trimming left V 3 bases short and J 5 bases short, with 16 bases between. There are 15 residues in the CDR3. The germline gives CDR1 GTSNPN, CDR2 SVGIG (reference sequence). CDR3 loop: CAWSAQGVRTGELFF. The CDR3 DNA follows: TGTGCCTGGAGCGCCCAGGGAGTGCGAACCGGGGAGCTGTTTTTT.

V is TRBV5-4 and J is TRBJ1-1, with D possibly TRBD1 on 6 matching bases. Germline CDR1 is SGHNT and CDR2 is YYREEE (reference sequence). Between the trimmed V and J ends, which lost 3 bases and 4 bases, there was a span of 25 bases. The length of the CDR3 is 18 residues. The CDR3 loop is CASSSPSGQIPLGTEAFF. CDR3 nucleotides: TGTGCCAGCAGCTCCCCTAGCGGACAGATACCCTTGGGCACTGAAGCTTTCTTT.

Written as DNA, the CDR3 is TGTGCCAGCAGCTCCCTGGACGGGACAGGGGGCGCACTGAAAGAGACCCAGTACTTC. Translating gives CASSSLDGTGGALKETQYF. This chain links TRBV11-2 with TRBJ2-5; 12 nucleotides align to TRBD1. CDR3 length: 19 residues. The germline CDR1 and CDR2 sequences are SGHAT and FQNNGV. J gave up 3 bases and V 4 bases, and 15 bases lay outside the gene matches.

This clonotype was detected many times. V usage is TRBV28 and J usage is TRBJ2-3; 7 bases are a match to TRBD2. The CDR3 runs to 15 residues. V was pared by 5 bases and J by 4 bases, with 9 bases of the junction left unmatched. The germline V gene has CDR1 MDHEN and CDR2 SYDVKM. The CDR3 region has the DNA TGTGCCAGCAGTGCCCGACTAGCCCTGGCAGATACGCAGTATTTT. It is translated as CASSARLALADTQYF. The full variable domain, in which reference TRBV28 and TRBJ2-3 provide the parts outside the CDR3, is DVKVTQSSRYLVKRTGEKVFLECVQDMDHENMFWYRQDPGLGLRLIYFSYDVKMKEKGDIPEGYSVSREKKERFSLILESASTNQTSMYLCASSARLALADTQYFGPGTRLTVL.

At least ten counts were recorded for this clonotype. This rearrangement joins TRBV12-3 or TRBV12-4 to TRBJ2-5; TRBD2 aligns across 7 bases. This CDR3 is 18 amino acids long. V lost 5 bases and J lost 2; bases outside the gene matches: 17. CDR3 in amino acids: CASSLHGLGFGWQETQYF. The CDR3 DNA sequence: TGTGCCAGCAGTCTCCATGGACTAGGGTTTGGGTGGCAAGAGACCCAGTACTTC.

This clonotype occurred a few times. Here the CDR3 omits its conserved ending phenylalanine or tryptophan, so a read error is the likely source. The chain couples TRBV30 to TRBJ2-7, with D uncertain. This CDR3 comprises 11 residues. Germline V gives CDR1 GTSNPN, CDR2 SVGIG (reference sequence). Trimming shortened V by 3 bases and J by 1 base, and 4 bases separated the two germline ends. CDR3 DNA sequence: TGTGCCTGGAGCCATTCCTACGAGCAGTACCTC. It specifies CAWSHSYEQYL.

This clonotype was counted a single time. This chain links TRBV10-3 with TRBJ1-6, with D tentatively TRBD1 (6 bases). V was shortened by 6 bases and J by 5 bases, with 11 bases between the two germline ends. This CDR3 comprises 14 residues. Germline values: CDR1 ENHRY, CDR2 SYGVKD. In nucleotides, the CDR3 is TGTGCCATCAGCCCCGGACAGAATAATTCACCCCTCCACTTT. Protein sequence: CAISPGQNNSPLHF.